The sample holds one count of the clone carrying this TCR beta chain. The CDR3 has 12 amino acids. The germline V gene encodes CDR1 SQVTM and CDR2 ANQGSEA. With V trimmed by 7 bases and J by 5 bases, 7 bases remained unmatched. Method: immunoSEQ multiplex PCR; TCRdb's copy keeps in-frame clones and lacks some. The table includes a few hundred thousand clones, 88% detected once. The data belong to a study of blood T cell repertoires in COVID-19. Researchers sorted participants into cohorts using their self-reported clinical history. Among Cohort 3 donors, those recovered had two negative PCRs, clearance, or symptom resolution.

The sample taken for sequencing was PBMCs or T cells enriched from blood (not recorded which). This sequence originates from a woman in her thirties who had recovered from COVID-19. The gene calls are TRBV29-1 and TRBJ1-1, with 7 positions matching TRBD1. The chain's CDR3 is CSGQGLRTEAFF. The CDR3 nucleotides read TGCAGCGGACAGGGTCTCAGGACTGAAGCTTTCTTT.